Detailed here is one T cell receptor (beta chain). Its cognate antigen is unknown. Losses at the gene ends were 3 bases for V and 7 bases for J; bases not matched to a gene: 6. Germline V gives CDR1 SGDLS, CDR2 YYNGEE. The CDR3 has 15 amino acids. PCR amplification relied on 60 Vbeta primers (plus 13 Jbeta primers). Assay: immunoSEQ multiplex PCR; the TCRdb copy retains only in-frame clones and omits some. The sample has 150,000 to 200,000 clones; roughly 76% are singletons. This entry belongs to a study of cytomegalovirus exposure and HLA in healthy donors. General study results and limits: Later, an analysis found that common viral pathogens appeared to be linked with several of the most significant clusters.

The receptor was isolated from a male donor in good health and CMV-seronegative. The sequenced material came from PBMCs. The chain combines TRBV9 with TRBJ1-3; 11 bases fit TRBD1. CDR3 sequence reads: CASSALWTGGNTIYF. The CDR3 DNA is TGTGCCAGCAGCGCCCTCTGGACAGGGGGCAACACCATATATTTT.